The rows below give T cell receptor beta chains drawn from one sample of a study of blood T cell repertoires in COVID-19. Generated by immunoSEQ multiplex PCR, the TCRdb table keeps only in-frame clones and is missing some. The data contain roughly 100,000 clones, 84% of them seen just once; the ten biggest clones take up 12%. Source material: peripheral blood. The receptors were sampled from a human donor in a cohort sampled during active COVID-19. The CDR3 runs from the conserved cysteine through the conserved F or W. A D gene is named only where the DNA matches it firmly. The listing skips clone size in some rows; elsewhere it reads once, few, many or a size class.

j_call d_call clone_size v_call cdr3_nt cdr3_aa
TRBJ2-5 - - TRBV5-1 TGCGCCAGCAGCTTGGCAAAAGAGACCCAGTACTTC CASSLAKETQYF
TRBJ2-5 - - TRBV5-5 TGTGCCAGCAGCAACCCGAGCGGCATCCAAGAGACCCAGTACTTC CASSNPSGIQETQYF
TRBJ1-2 - - TRBV6-2/TRBV6-3 TGTGCCAGCAGTTACTCTGGTGAGAGCGGCTATGGCTACACCTTC CASSYSGESGYGYTF
TRBJ2-7 - - TRBV27 TGTGCCAGCAGCAGCCGGAGACTCCTCTACGAGCAGTACTTC CASSSRRLLYEQYF
TRBJ2-7 - - TRBV28 TGTGCCAGCAGTAGACAGTACGAGCAGTACTTC CASSRQYEQYF
TRBJ1-1 TRBD1 - TRBV18 TGTGCCAGCTCACAACACTCCCCCTATACAGGGGTGAACACTGAAGCTTTCTTT CASSQHSPYTGVNTEAFF
TRBJ2-7 - - TRBV25-1 TGTGCCAGCATCCCACGGGGGGCTTACGAGCAGTACTTC CASIPRGAYEQYF
TRBJ2-1 TRBD2 - TRBV6-5 TGTGCCAGCAGTTCTAGCGGGGGGGCCTACAATGAGCAGTTCTTC CASSSSGGAYNEQFF
TRBJ2-7 TRBD2 - TRBV5-1 TGCGCCAGCAGCTTGGGTTCGCGGGGGGGGCCCGAGCAGTACTTC CASSLGSRGGPEQYF
TRBJ2-3 TRBD2 - TRBV5-1 TGCGCCAGCAGCTCGGGAGGGGTGACAGATACGCAGTATTTT CASSSGGVTDTQYF
TRBJ1-3 - - TRBV5-1 TGCGCCAGCAGCTACAGCGGCTCTGGAAACACCATATATTTT CASSYSGSGNTIYF
TRBJ2-1 - - TRBV11-2 TGTGCCAGCAGCCTAGGGGCTAGCGATCACAATGAGCAGTTCTTC CASSLGASDHNEQFF
TRBJ1-6 TRBD1 once TRBV2 TGTGCCAGCAGTCCTCGACAGGGCCTTAATAATTCACCCCTCCACTTT CASSPRQGLNNSPLHF
TRBJ2-7 - - TRBV11-3 TGTGCCAGCAGCTTATTGGAACAGGGCGGATACGAGCAGTACTTC CASSLLEQGGYEQYF
TRBJ2-1 - - TRBV5-6 TGTGCCAGCAGCCCTGCCCACGGCTACAATGAGCAGTTCTTC CASSPAHGYNEQFF
TRBJ1-2 - few TRBV19 TGTGCCAGTACCCCGGACCCCTCGGGGGGCTACACCTTC CASTPDPSGGYTF
TRBJ1-5 - - TRBV6-2/TRBV6-3 TGTGCCAGCAGTTCAGACAGGAGACAGCCCCAGCATTTT CASSSDRRQPQHF
TRBJ2-2 TRBD1 - TRBV2 TGTGCCAGCAGTGGGGACAGGGCGGGCACCGGGGAGCTGTTTTTT CASSGDRAGTGELFF
TRBJ2-3 TRBD2 - TRBV6-4 TGTGCCAGCAGTTGGACTAGCGGGGGGGCAGATACGCAGTATTTT CASSWTSGGADTQYF
TRBJ1-1 - - TRBV19 TGTGCCACCTACCTGGGAGGCGGTAGCACTGAAGCTTTCTTT CATYLGGGSTEAFF
TRBJ2-7 - - TRBV19 TGTGCCAGCGCGGGTAGGACTTCCTACGAGCAGTACTTC CASAGRTSYEQYF
TRBJ2-6 TRBD2 - TRBV3-1/TRBV3-2 TGTGCCAGCAGTTCTCCCCGGGGGGTCTCTGGGGCCAACGTCCTGACTTTC CASSSPRGVSGANVLTF
TRBJ2-5 - - TRBV9 TGTGCCAGCAGCGCAAACCGGGGTCAAGAGACCCAGTACTTC CASSANRGQETQYF
TRBJ1-6 - - TRBV9 TGTGCCAGCAGCGTTGGCAGTAATTCACCCCTCCACTTT CASSVGSNSPLHF
TRBJ1-3 - - TRBV15 TGTGCCACCAGCATCCCTCAGGGAAACACCATATATTTT CATSIPQGNTIYF
TRBJ1-2 - - TRBV28 TGTGCCAGCAGTTTGGGAGGGGGTTTCGGGGCCTATGGCTACACCTTC CASSLGGGFGAYGYTF
TRBJ1-3 - - TRBV5-1 TGCGCCAGCAGCGTGTCATCGAGCTCTGGAAACACCATATATTTT CASSVSSSSGNTIYF
TRBJ1-4 - - TRBV5-1 TGCGCCAGCAGCTTATCAGGACAGACAGTAAATGAAAAACTGTTTTTT CASSLSGQTVNEKLFF
TRBJ2-5 - - TRBV6-5 TGTGCCAGCAGGGGCGGGGTCCCCTGGGGGGAGACCCAGTACTTC CASRGGVPWGETQYF
TRBJ1-2 - - TRBV5-4 TGTGCCAGCAGCTTAGGGGGAGTTCTAGGCTATGGCTACACCTTC CASSLGGVLGYGYTF
TRBJ2-3 - - TRBV6-5 TGTGCCAGCAGTTACTCGACCCAGGGGAACCTAGGTACGCAGTATTTT CASSYSTQGNLGTQYF
TRBJ1-2 TRBD1 - TRBV7-9 TGTGCCAGCAGCCCCCGGACAGGGGATGGCTACACCTTC CASSPRTGDGYTF
TRBJ1-2 - - TRBV6-2/TRBV6-3 TGTGCCAGCAGTCAGTCCCCTGGGGCGGGCTACACCTTC CASSQSPGAGYTF
TRBJ1-1 - - TRBV7-2 TGTGCCAGCAGCGCCCAAGGGGTGGTAGCTTTCTTT CASSAQGVVAFF
TRBJ2-3 - - TRBV11-2 TGTGCCAGCAGTTCGGAGAGGGTGGGAACAGATACGCAGTATTTT CASSSERVGTDTQYF
TRBJ1-1 - - TRBV27 TGTGCCAGCACCTCCGGATCGACCCGAGGTAACACTGAAGCTTTCTTT CASTSGSTRGNTEAFF
TRBJ2-4 - - TRBV12-2 TGTGCAAGTCGCTTAGGGGCCCCGGTCCACAAAAACATTCAGTACTTC CASRLGAPVHKNIQYF
TRBJ2-5 TRBD1 - TRBV19 TGTGCCAGTACGCACAGGGGTTGGGAGACCCAGTACTTC CASTHRGWETQYF
TRBJ2-3 - - TRBV29-1 TGCAGCGGTAGGTTGGGCGATACGCAGTATTTT CSGRLGDTQYF
TRBJ2-7 TRBD2 once TRBV6-5 TGTGCCAGCAGTTACTCTTCTAGCGGGGGGACCTACGAGCAGTACTTC CASSYSSSGGTYEQYF
TRBJ1-1 - few TRBV10-2 TGCGCCAGCAGTGAGTCAGGGGGGGCCCCTGGAGCTTTCTTT CASSESGGAPGAFF
TRBJ1-5 - - TRBV2 TGTGCCAGCAATCGCGATAGCAATCAGCCCCAGCATTTT CASNRDSNQPQHF
TRBJ1-6 - - TRBV19 TGTGCCAGTAGTACCTTACGGCCGGGGGATTCACCCCTCCACTTT CASSTLRPGDSPLHF
TRBJ2-3 - - TRBV3-1/TRBV3-2 TGTGCCAGCAGCCAAGGAACTAGCTCAGATACGCAGTATTTT CASSQGTSSDTQYF
TRBJ2-1 TRBD1 - TRBV3-1/TRBV3-2 TGTGCCAGCAGCCCGGGACAGGGAAATGAGCAGTTCTTC CASSPGQGNEQFF
TRBJ2-5 - - TRBV12-3/TRBV12-4 TGTGCCAGCGCAGGGCGTAGAGAGACCCAGTACTTC CASAGRRETQYF
TRBJ1-1 - - TRBV6-5 TGTGCCAGCAGTTACCGGGGAGGAATTACTGAAGCTTTCTTT CASSYRGGITEAFF
TRBJ2-1 - - TRBV7-9 TGTGCCAGCAGCTGGGGGGGCCCTAATGAGCAGTTCTTC CASSWGGPNEQFF
TRBJ1-2 - few TRBV11-2 TGTGCCAGCAGCCCTACGGGGGGTTATGGCTACACCTTC CASSPTGGYGYTF
TRBJ1-2 TRBD1 - TRBV19 TGTGCCAGTAGTAACACAGGGGGAGATGGCTACACCTTC CASSNTGGDGYTF
TRBJ1-1 TRBD1 - TRBV10-3 TGTGCCATCAGTGAGCGCAGGACAGGGGGCACTGAAGCTTTCTTT CAISERRTGGTEAFF
TRBJ2-1 TRBD2 once TRBV7-3 TGTGCCAGCAGCTTCCGCGGGGGGGTCTCCTACAATGAGCAGTTCTTC CASSFRGGVSYNEQFF
TRBJ2-3 TRBD1 few TRBV7-3 TGTGCCAGCAGCCTCGATAGGGGGCTGCAGTATTTT CASSLDRGLQYF
TRBJ2-3 - once TRBV9 TGTGCCAGCAGCGGCGGGGATACGCAGTATTTT CASSGGDTQYF